A selection of T cell receptor beta chains follows, all from one sample in a study of blood T cell repertoires in COVID-19. Libraries were prepared by immunoSEQ multiplex PCR; TCRdb keeps only in-frame clonotypes and omits some of them. The sample shows some 200,000 clones, 80% to 90% of them seen only once. The sequencing input was PBMCs or T cells enriched from blood (not recorded which). The receptor source for this set is a woman aged 18-30 years in a cohort exposed to, infected with or recovered from COVID-19 (not recorded which). CDR3s include the opening cysteine and the closing phenylalanine or tryptophan. The order of the fields is clone size, J gene, D gene, V gene, CDR3 protein, CDR3 DNA. A D gene is named only where the DNA matches it firmly. The size of a clone is reported for some rows only, either as once, few or many, or as a class for expanded clones.

clone size: -; J gene: TRBJ2-1; D gene: TRBD2; V gene: TRBV25-1; CDR3 protein: CASSESARGDSYNEQFF; CDR3 DNA: TGTGCCAGCAGTGAATCGGCCCGGGGGGACTCCTACAATGAGCAGTTCTTC
clone size: -; J gene: TRBJ2-2; D gene: TRBD1; V gene: TRBV9; CDR3 protein: CASSGSRDRGLTGELFF; CDR3 DNA: TGTGCCAGCAGCGGTTCCCGGGACAGGGGGCTCACCGGGGAGCTGTTTTTT
clone size: -; J gene: TRBJ2-1; D gene: -; V gene: TRBV9; CDR3 protein: CASSRTFPGGEQFF; CDR3 DNA: TGTGCCAGCAGCCGGACCTTCCCCGGAGGAGAGCAGTTCTTC
clone size: -; J gene: TRBJ2-5; D gene: TRBD2; V gene: TRBV4-2; CDR3 protein: CASSQRLAGQETQYF; CDR3 DNA: TGTGCCAGCAGCCAGCGACTAGCGGGACAAGAGACCCAGTACTTC
clone size: -; J gene: TRBJ1-3; D gene: -; V gene: TRBV3-1/TRBV3-2; CDR3 protein: CASSPRDSGNTIYF; CDR3 DNA: TGTGCCAGCAGCCCCAGGGACTCTGGAAACACCATATATTTT
clone size: -; J gene: TRBJ1-3; D gene: TRBD1; V gene: TRBV5-1; CDR3 protein: CASSLGDRGNTIYF; CDR3 DNA: TGCGCCAGCAGCTTGGGGGACAGGGGAAACACCATATATTTT
clone size: -; J gene: TRBJ1-2; D gene: -; V gene: TRBV13; CDR3 protein: CASSATDNYGYTF; CDR3 DNA: TGTGCCAGCAGCGCGACAGACAACTATGGCTACACCTTC
clone size: -; J gene: TRBJ1-2; D gene: -; V gene: TRBV3-1/TRBV3-2; CDR3 protein: CASSQGPGANYGYTF; CDR3 DNA: TGTGCCAGCAGCCAAGGGCCGGGAGCTAACTATGGCTACACCTTC
clone size: -; J gene: TRBJ1-4; D gene: TRBD1; V gene: TRBV7-8; CDR3 protein: CASSQSQGFYEKLFF; CDR3 DNA: TGTGCCAGCAGCCAATCACAGGGGTTTTACGAAAAACTGTTTTTT
clone size: -; J gene: TRBJ1-2; D gene: -; V gene: TRBV27; CDR3 protein: CASSWNSRYGYTF; CDR3 DNA: TGTGCCAGCAGTTGGAACAGTCGCTATGGCTACACCTTC
clone size: -; J gene: TRBJ2-7; D gene: -; V gene: TRBV7-9; CDR3 protein: CASSLMAQDEQYF; CDR3 DNA: TGTGCCAGCAGCTTAATGGCTCAGGACGAGCAGTACTTC
clone size: -; J gene: TRBJ1-1; D gene: -; V gene: TRBV19; CDR3 protein: CASKETGIGIGLLEAFF; CDR3 DNA: TGTGCCAGTAAAGAGACAGGAATCGGGATTGGGCTTCTTGAAGCTTTCTTT
clone size: -; J gene: TRBJ1-1; D gene: -; V gene: TRBV25-1; CDR3 protein: CASSAGNTEAFF; CDR3 DNA: TGTGCCAGCAGTGCCGGGAACACTGAAGCTTTCTTT
clone size: -; J gene: TRBJ2-7; D gene: -; V gene: TRBV5-1; CDR3 protein: CASSLTATSSYEQYF; CDR3 DNA: TGCGCCAGCAGCTTGACAGCTACTAGCTCCTACGAGCAGTACTTC
clone size: -; J gene: TRBJ1-5; D gene: -; V gene: TRBV7-8; CDR3 protein: CASSLVVNSNQPQHF; CDR3 DNA: TGTGCCAGCAGCTTGGTAGTGAATAGCAATCAGCCCCAGCATTTT
clone size: few; J gene: TRBJ2-3; D gene: -; V gene: TRBV14; CDR3 protein: CASSEGQPRDTQYF; CDR3 DNA: TGTGCCAGCAGCGAAGGACAGCCAAGGGATACGCAGTATTTT
clone size: -; J gene: TRBJ1-6; D gene: TRBD1; V gene: TRBV30; CDR3 protein: CAWSGGQYNSPLHF; CDR3 DNA: TGTGCCTGGAGTGGGGGACAGTATAATTCACCCCTCCACTTT
clone size: -; J gene: TRBJ1-1; D gene: -; V gene: TRBV7-2; CDR3 protein: CASSLNRARTEAFF; CDR3 DNA: TGTGCCAGCAGCTTAAACAGGGCGCGCACTGAAGCTTTCTTT
clone size: -; J gene: TRBJ1-4; D gene: -; V gene: TRBV28; CDR3 protein: CASSLSSTTNEKLFF; CDR3 DNA: TGTGCCAGCAGTTTGTCATCCACAACTAATGAAAAACTGTTTTTT
clone size: -; J gene: TRBJ1-4; D gene: -; V gene: TRBV2; CDR3 protein: CASSETAGNEKLFF; CDR3 DNA: TGTGCCAGCAGTGAGACAGCCGGTAATGAAAAACTGTTTTTT
clone size: -; J gene: TRBJ1-1; D gene: -; V gene: TRBV4-2; CDR3 protein: CASSQDRVDTEAFF; CDR3 DNA: TGTGCCAGCAGCCAAGATCGGGTCGACACTGAAGCTTTCTTT
clone size: -; J gene: TRBJ2-1; D gene: TRBD2; V gene: TRBV24-1; CDR3 protein: CATSDWTSGSSYNEQFF; CDR3 DNA: TGTGCCACCAGTGATTGGACTAGCGGGAGTTCCTACAATGAGCAGTTCTTC
clone size: -; J gene: TRBJ1-5; D gene: -; V gene: TRBV7-2; CDR3 protein: CASSGGNQPQHF; CDR3 DNA: TGTGCCAGCAGCGGAGGGAATCAGCCCCAGCATTTT
clone size: -; J gene: TRBJ1-3; D gene: -; V gene: TRBV28; CDR3 protein: CASSPSRHPSGNTIYF; CDR3 DNA: TGTGCCAGCAGTCCTTCCCGACACCCCTCTGGAAACACCATATATTTT
clone size: -; J gene: TRBJ2-3; D gene: -; V gene: TRBV9; CDR3 protein: CASSVAGKGLDTQYF; CDR3 DNA: TGTGCCAGCAGCGTAGCGGGGAAAGGGCTAGATACGCAGTATTTT
clone size: -; J gene: TRBJ1-5; D gene: -; V gene: TRBV28; CDR3 protein: CASIQYHIGGISPFYSNQPQHF; CDR3 DNA: TGTGCCAGCATTCAGTATCATATCGGCGGCATATCGCCTTTTTATAGCAATCAGCCCCAGCATTTT
clone size: -; J gene: TRBJ1-6; D gene: TRBD1; V gene: TRBV6-5; CDR3 protein: CASSVRTGYNSPLHF; CDR3 DNA: TGTGCCAGCAGCGTACGGACAGGTTATAATTCACCCCTCCACTTT
clone size: -; J gene: TRBJ1-2; D gene: TRBD1; V gene: TRBV24-1; CDR3 protein: CATSDTTGWSYTF; CDR3 DNA: TGTGCCACCAGTGATACGACAGGGTGGAGCTACACCTTC
clone size: -; J gene: TRBJ2-5; D gene: -; V gene: TRBV7-9; CDR3 protein: CASSSGVHETQYF; CDR3 DNA: TGTGCCAGCAGCTCGGGAGTCCATGAGACCCAGTACTTC
clone size: -; J gene: TRBJ1-1; D gene: -; V gene: TRBV6-1; CDR3 protein: CASSELAANTEAFF; CDR3 DNA: TGTGCCAGCAGTGAACTGGCCGCGAACACTGAAGCTTTCTTT
clone size: -; J gene: TRBJ2-1; D gene: TRBD2; V gene: TRBV9; CDR3 protein: CASSAASGTYNEQFF; CDR3 DNA: TGTGCCAGCAGCGCCGCTAGCGGGACCTACAATGAGCAGTTCTTC
clone size: -; J gene: TRBJ1-2; D gene: -; V gene: TRBV7-9; CDR3 protein: CASSLQGPDGYTF; CDR3 DNA: TGTGCCAGCAGCTTACAGGGGCCCGATGGCTACACCTTC
clone size: -; J gene: TRBJ2-1; D gene: -; V gene: TRBV5-4; CDR3 protein: CASSLGGGGSEQFF; CDR3 DNA: TGTGCCAGCAGCTTAGGCGGGGGCGGAAGTGAGCAGTTCTTC
clone size: -; J gene: TRBJ1-1; D gene: TRBD1; V gene: TRBV3-1/TRBV3-2; CDR3 protein: CASSQGTGTEAFF; CDR3 DNA: TGTGCCAGCAGCCAGGGGACAGGGACTGAAGCTTTCTTT
clone size: -; J gene: TRBJ1-5; D gene: TRBD1; V gene: TRBV19; CDR3 protein: CASNFGVGQGHQPQHF; CDR3 DNA: TGTGCCAGTAATTTTGGCGTGGGACAGGGACATCAGCCCCAGCATTTT
clone size: -; J gene: TRBJ1-4; D gene: TRBD1; V gene: TRBV5-1; CDR3 protein: CASSFGQGRDEKLFF; CDR3 DNA: TGCGCCAGCAGCTTCGGACAGGGACGGGATGAAAAACTGTTTTTT
clone size: -; J gene: TRBJ1-5; D gene: TRBD1; V gene: TRBV28; CDR3 protein: CASSAGTEYSNQPQHF; CDR3 DNA: TGTGCCAGCAGTGCCGGGACAGAATATAGCAATCAGCCCCAGCATTTT
clone size: -; J gene: TRBJ2-5; D gene: -; V gene: TRBV2; CDR3 protein: CASSVGAETQYF; CDR3 DNA: TGTGCCAGCAGTGTGGGCGCGGAGACCCAGTACTTC
clone size: -; J gene: TRBJ2-7; D gene: -; V gene: TRBV6-5; CDR3 protein: CASSDDQRVGNEQYF; CDR3 DNA: TGTGCCAGCAGCGACGACCAGAGGGTCGGAAACGAGCAGTACTTC
clone size: -; J gene: TRBJ2-5; D gene: TRBD2; V gene: TRBV11-3; CDR3 protein: CASSLGAGVRETQYF; CDR3 DNA: TGTGCCAGCAGCTTAGGGGCGGGAGTAAGGGAGACCCAGTACTTC
clone size: -; J gene: TRBJ2-3; D gene: TRBD2; V gene: TRBV11-2; CDR3 protein: CASRDPGLAGVKDTQYF; CDR3 DNA: TGTGCCAGCAGGGACCCGGGACTAGCGGGAGTTAAAGATACGCAGTATTTT
clone size: few; J gene: TRBJ2-7; D gene: TRBD2; V gene: TRBV7-3; CDR3 protein: CASSLTGGLAGTYEQYF; CDR3 DNA: TGTGCCAGCAGCTTAACGGGGGGACTAGCGGGAACATACGAGCAGTACTTC
clone size: -; J gene: TRBJ1-2; D gene: -; V gene: TRBV5-4; CDR3 protein: CASSQDKAGYGYTF; CDR3 DNA: TGTGCCAGCAGCCAGGACAAAGCTGGGTATGGCTACACCTTC
clone size: once; J gene: TRBJ1-1; D gene: -; V gene: TRBV7-8; CDR3 protein: CASSLAGTREAFF; CDR3 DNA: TGTGCCAGCAGCTTAGCCGGGACACGCGAAGCTTTCTTT
clone size: once; J gene: TRBJ1-3; D gene: TRBD1; V gene: TRBV18; CDR3 protein: CASSPGTGVSGNTIYF; CDR3 DNA: TGTGCCAGCTCACCGGGGACAGGGGTGTCTGGAAACACCATATATTTT
clone size: -; J gene: TRBJ2-3; D gene: -; V gene: TRBV15; CDR3 protein: CATSSQRADTQYF; CDR3 DNA: TGTGCCACCAGCAGCCAGCGTGCAGATACGCAGTATTTT
clone size: -; J gene: TRBJ1-5; D gene: TRBD1; V gene: TRBV19; CDR3 protein: CASSNLQGAQPQHF; CDR3 DNA: TGTGCCAGTAGTAACCTACAGGGGGCTCAGCCCCAGCATTTT
clone size: -; J gene: TRBJ2-1; D gene: -; V gene: TRBV5-8; CDR3 protein: CASSSWRGNYNEQFF; CDR3 DNA: TGTGCCAGCAGCTCTTGGCGGGGTAACTACAATGAGCAGTTCTTC
clone size: -; J gene: TRBJ1-2; D gene: -; V gene: TRBV27; CDR3 protein: CASSPGSPHGYTF; CDR3 DNA: TGTGCCAGCAGTCCTGGTTCCCCACACGGCTACACCTTC
clone size: -; J gene: TRBJ1-2; D gene: -; V gene: TRBV2; CDR3 protein: CASSPLTGKIGYTF; CDR3 DNA: TGTGCCAGCAGTCCACTAACAGGGAAGATTGGCTACACCTTC
clone size: -; J gene: TRBJ2-5; D gene: TRBD1; V gene: TRBV15; CDR3 protein: CATSRHRGRETQYF; CDR3 DNA: TGTGCCACCAGCCGACACAGGGGGCGGGAGACCCAGTACTTC